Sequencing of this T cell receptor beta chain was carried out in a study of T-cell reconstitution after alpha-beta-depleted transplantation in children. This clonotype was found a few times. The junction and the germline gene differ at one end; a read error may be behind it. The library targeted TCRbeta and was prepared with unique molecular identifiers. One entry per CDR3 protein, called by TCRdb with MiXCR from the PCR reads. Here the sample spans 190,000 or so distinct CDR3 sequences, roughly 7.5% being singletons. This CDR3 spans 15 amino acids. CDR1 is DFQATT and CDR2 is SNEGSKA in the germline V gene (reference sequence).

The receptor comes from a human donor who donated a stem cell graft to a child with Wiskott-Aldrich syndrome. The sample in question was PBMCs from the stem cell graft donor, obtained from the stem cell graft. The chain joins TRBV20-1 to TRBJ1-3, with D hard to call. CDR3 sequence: CCARDSGDYRNTIYF. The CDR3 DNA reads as TGCTGTGCTAGAGATTCAGGAGATTACAGAAACACCATATATTTT.